Reported below is one T cell receptor (beta chain). The J segment lost 3 bases and the V segment lost 5 bases, leaving 5 bases of the junction unmatched. In germline, CDR1 is SGHTA, CDR2 FQGNSA. The CDR3 spans 15 residues. The sample is drawn from a study of identical twins. TCRdb itself ran the 5' RACE reads through MiXCR, one entry per CDR3 protein. The data show hundreds of thousands of distinct CDR3 sequences, around 20% seen once. The donor group consisted entirely of healthy Caucasians. In addition, the sample was reused for a study of T cells expressing NK-cell markers. Per that study: Serological testing identified seven of the eight sequenced donors as HCMV-seropositive and one as seronegative.

The chain is built from TRBV7-2 and TRBJ2-1, with 9 bases lining up with TRBD2. Sequenced input: PBMCs. The TCR was taken from a woman aged 18-30 years in good health. CDR3 residues: CASSPQREDYNEQFF. Here the CDR3 DNA reads TGTGCCAGCAGCCCCCAGCGGGAGGACTACAATGAGCAGTTCTTC.